The rows below give T cell receptor beta chains drawn from one sample of a study of early stage breast cancer tumors. The repertoire was sequenced with immunoSEQ multiplex PCR; TCRdb's copy has only in-frame clones and lacks some. Here the sample spans roughly 56,000 clones, 60% to 85% being singletons. What was sequenced was blood. Receptors originate from a person younger than 45 with breast cancer. Each CDR3 is given with its conserved first and last residue. The D gene is left open where the match is weak. Some rows mark clone size as missing; the rest say once, few, many or name a class of expanded clone.

D gene	V gene	J gene	CDR3 length	clone size	CDR3 protein	CDR3 DNA
-	TRBV2	TRBJ1-5	14	-	CASSDRVGNQPQHF	TGTGCCAGCAGTGACAGGGTGGGCAATCAGCCCCAGCATTTT
TRBD2	TRBV19	TRBJ2-1	15	-	CASSKTSGAGREQFF	TGTGCCAGTAGTAAGACTAGCGGGGCGGGTCGCGAGCAGTTCTTC
-	TRBV30	TRBJ1-4	14	-	CASKGGATNEKLFF	TGTGCCTCCAAGGGGGGAGCAACTAATGAAAAACTGTTTTTT
TRBD1	TRBV7-9	TRBJ2-7	14	-	CASSLGTGTFLQYF	TGTGCCAGCAGCTTGGGGACAGGTACTTTCCTGCAGTACTTC
-	TRBV7-2	TRBJ2-7	15	medium-sized	CASTSSWGLVYEQYF	TGTGCCAGCACCTCATCGTGGGGGCTCGTCTACGAGCAGTACTTC
-	TRBV4-1	TRBJ2-1	12	-	CASSPTRAEQFF	TGCGCCAGCAGCCCAACTAGGGCTGAGCAGTTCTTC
-	TRBV10-2	TRBJ1-5	13	-	CASSVRANQPQHF	TGCGCCAGCAGTGTAAGGGCCAATCAGCCCCAGCATTTT
TRBD2	TRBV28	TRBJ2-3	16	-	CASSSPTSGRTDTQYF	TGTGCCAGCAGTTCCCCGACTAGCGGGAGAACGGATACGCAGTATTTT
TRBD1	TRBV4-3	TRBJ1-1	19	-	CASSQARGRGIWVNTEAFF	TGCGCCAGCAGCCAAGCCCGAGGCAGGGGGATTTGGGTGAACACTGAAGCTTTCTTT
-	TRBV6-5	TRBJ2-2	14	-	CASTRGTNTGELFF	TGTGCCAGCACCCGGGGAACTAACACCGGGGAGCTGTTTTTT
TRBD1	TRBV5-5	TRBJ2-6	17	-	CASSIRDREAGANVLTF	TGTGCCAGCAGCATCCGGGACAGGGAGGCTGGGGCCAACGTCCTGACTTTC
-	TRBV18	TRBJ2-7	15	-	CASSPQLTTSYEQYF	TGTGCCAGCTCACCACAGCTCACTACCTCCTACGAGCAGTACTTC
-	TRBV10-1	TRBJ2-7	15	-	CASTLIRESSYEQYF	TGCGCCAGCACCCTCATCCGGGAAAGCTCCTACGAGCAGTACTTC
-	TRBV5-1	TRBJ2-7	15	few	CASSPLGGVQYEQYF	TGCGCCAGCAGCCCCCTCGGGGGAGTGCAGTACGAGCAGTACTTC
TRBD1	TRBV23-1	TRBJ2-3	14	-	CASSRDREEDTQYF	TGCGCCAGCAGCCGGGACAGGGAGGAAGATACGCAGTATTTT
-	TRBV14	TRBJ2-1	12	-	CASSRLVNEQFF	TGTGCCAGCAGCAGACTAGTAAATGAGCAGTTCTTC
-	TRBV7-9	TRBJ2-7	15	-	CASSLSGPKIYEQYF	TGTGCCAGCAGCTTATCGGGTCCCAAAATTTACGAGCAGTACTTC